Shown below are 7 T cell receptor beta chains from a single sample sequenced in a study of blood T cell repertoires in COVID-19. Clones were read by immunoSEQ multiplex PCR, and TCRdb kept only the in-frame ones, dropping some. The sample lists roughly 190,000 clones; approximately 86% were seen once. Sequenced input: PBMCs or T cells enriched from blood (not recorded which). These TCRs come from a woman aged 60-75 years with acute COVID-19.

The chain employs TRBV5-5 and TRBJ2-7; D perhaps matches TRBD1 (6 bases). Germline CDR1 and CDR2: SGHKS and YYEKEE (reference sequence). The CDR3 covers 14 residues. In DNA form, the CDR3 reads TGTGCCAGCAGCTTGGAGGGGCAGGGGATAATGGGGAACGTC. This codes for CASSLEGQGIMGNV.

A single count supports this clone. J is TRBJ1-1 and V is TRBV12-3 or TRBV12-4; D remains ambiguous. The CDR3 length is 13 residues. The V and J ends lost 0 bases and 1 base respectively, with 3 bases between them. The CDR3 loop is CASSLAANTEAFF. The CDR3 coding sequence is TGTGCCAGCAGTTTAGCGGCGAACACTGAAGCTTTCTTT.

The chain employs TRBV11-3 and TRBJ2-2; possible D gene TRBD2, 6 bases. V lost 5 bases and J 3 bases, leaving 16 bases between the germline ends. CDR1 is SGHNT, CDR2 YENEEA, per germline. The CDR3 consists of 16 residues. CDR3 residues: CASSPPRGRDTGELFF. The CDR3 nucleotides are TGTGCCAGCAGCCCTCCGCGGGGACGGGACACCGGGGAGCTGTTTTTT.

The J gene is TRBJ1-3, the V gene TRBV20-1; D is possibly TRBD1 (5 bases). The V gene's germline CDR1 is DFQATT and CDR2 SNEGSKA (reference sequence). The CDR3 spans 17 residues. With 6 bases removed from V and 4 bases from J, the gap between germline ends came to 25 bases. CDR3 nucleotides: TGCAGTGCAAGTCTTATCGCAGGGTCCTCTGGAGGAAACACCATATATTTT. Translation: CSASLIAGSSGGNTIYF.

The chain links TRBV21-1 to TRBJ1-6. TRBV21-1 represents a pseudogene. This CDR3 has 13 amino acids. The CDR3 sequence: CASSKLAGAPLHF. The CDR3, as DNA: TGTGCCAGCAGCAAATTGGCGGGAGCACCCCTCCACTTT.

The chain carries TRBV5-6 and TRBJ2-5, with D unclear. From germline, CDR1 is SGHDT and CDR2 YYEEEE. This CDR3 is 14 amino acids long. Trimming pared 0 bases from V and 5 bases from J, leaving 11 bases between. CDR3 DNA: TGTGCCAGCAGCTTGGCTGCGGCCGGGGAGACCCAGTACTTC. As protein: CASSLAAAGETQYF.

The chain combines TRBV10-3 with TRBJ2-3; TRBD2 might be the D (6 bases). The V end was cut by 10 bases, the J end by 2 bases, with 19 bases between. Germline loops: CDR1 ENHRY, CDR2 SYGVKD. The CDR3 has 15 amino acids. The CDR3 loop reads CATRGWDSSTDTQYF. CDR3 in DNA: TGTGCCACCCGCGGGTGGGACTCTTCCACAGATACGCAGTATTTT.